Listed here are 21 T cell receptor beta chains from one sample, sequenced in a study of blood T cells in healthy people across ages. The second PCR ran about 6 to 12 cycles with a sample-barcoded 5' primer and J-beta primers. MiXCR was run by TCRdb on the 5' RACE reads, yielding one entry per CDR3 protein. The table lists 650,000 to 900,000 distinct CDR3 sequences, 62% of them singletons. Material: blood. These receptors were taken from a man aged 30-40 years in good health.

The rearrangement links TRBV25-1 to TRBJ2-1, with D perhaps matching TRBD2 (5 bases). In germline, CDR1 is MGHDK, CDR2 SYGVNS. The germline V and J ends were trimmed by 0 bases and 9 bases, with 9 bases remaining between them. The CDR3 is 13 amino acids. In DNA form, the CDR3 reads TGTGCCAGCAGTGAATATGCGGGCGGTGAGCAGTTCTTC. It translates to CASSEYAGGEQFF.

The chain carries TRBV25-1 and TRBJ1-1; D is ambiguous. This CDR3 is built from 15 residues. Trimming took 1 base from V and 5 from J, leaving 14 bases between them. In germline, CDR1 is MGHDK, CDR2 SYGVNS. The CDR3 nucleotides read TGTGCCAGCAGTGAATTGAAGGGTGGAGGTACTGAAGCTTTCTTT. Its translation: CASSELKGGGTEAFF.

This clonotype appeared a few times. The gene calls are TRBV21-1 and TRBJ2-1; the D call of TRBD1 is as the table states it, not checked on the DNA. TRBV21-1 is an annotated pseudogene. The CDR3 has 14 residues. The CDR3, as DNA: TGTGCCTTCTATCGGGACAGGTTATACAATGAGCAGTTCTTC. Protein product: CAFYRDRLYNEQFF.

The chain recombines TRBV5-1 with TRBJ1-4; TRBD1 might be the D (5 bases). Germline V gene lookup returns CDR1 SGHRS and CDR2 YFSETQ. Trimming left V 5 bases short and J 0 bases short, with 8 bases between. The CDR3 is made up of 14 amino acids. Here the CDR3 DNA reads TGCGCCAGCAGGGGGCTTGCAACTAATGAAAAACTGTTTTTT. As protein: CASRGLATNEKLFF.

V gene TRBV4-1 combines with J gene TRBJ2-7; D unclear. Trimming shortened V by 1 base and J by 0 bases, and 4 bases separated the two germline ends. The CDR3 is 13 residues long. Germline CDR1 MGHRA, CDR2 YSYEKL. This chain's CDR3 is CASSQASSYEQYF. CDR3 sequence (DNA): TGCGCCAGCAGCCAAGCCAGCTCCTACGAGCAGTACTTC.

CDR3 protein: CASSQSRLAANPSYEQYF. In DNA form, the CDR3 reads TGTGCCAGCAGCCAGAGTCGACTAGCGGCCAACCCCTCCTACGAGCAGTACTTC. The genes are TRBV3-1 and TRBJ2-7; TRBD2 matches 9 bases. With V trimmed by 3 bases and J by 0 bases, 12 bases remained unmatched. Germline lookup yields CDR1 LGHDT and CDR2 YNNKEL (reference sequence). This CDR3 has 18 amino acids.

The gene calls are TRBV2 and TRBJ2-3; 7 bases are a match to TRBD2. Trimming took 4 bases from V and 2 from J; bases not matched to a gene: 6. The germline V gene has CDR1 SNHLY and CDR2 FYNNEI. The CDR3 loop spans 15 amino acids. CDR3 bases: TGTGCCAGCAGTGGACGGGGGGTCGACACAGATACGCAGTATTTT. Its translation is CASSGRGVDTDTQYF.

V and J are TRBV4-3 and TRBJ1-4, with a possible D match to TRBD1 (6 bases). Germline values: CDR1 LGHNA, CDR2 YSLEER. Trimming stripped 0 bases from V and 7 bases from J, with 15 bases between. CDR3 size: 16 residues. For the CDR3, the DNA is TGCGCCAGCAGCCAAGATGTGGCCGGAGGGGGTGAAAAACTGTTTTTT. Residues: CASSQDVAGGGEKLFF.

The chain is built from TRBV11-2 and TRBJ2-7; possible D gene TRBD2, 5 bases. Trimming stripped 1 base from V and 10 bases from J, with 17 bases between. Germline loops: CDR1 SGHAT, CDR2 FQNNGV. The CDR3 length is 14 residues. CDR3: CASSLGATVEAQYF. The CDR3 DNA reads TGTGCCAGCAGCTTAGGGGCCACAGTGGAGGCCCAGTACTTC.

The chain links TRBV6-4 to TRBJ2-3, with 8 bases aligning to TRBD2. CDR1 is MRHNA, CDR2 SNTAGT, per germline. There are 15 residues in the CDR3. Trimming took 3 bases from V and 1 from J; bases not matched to a gene: 3. CDR3 coding DNA: TGTGCCAGCAGTGAGGAAGCGGGGGGCACAGATACGCAGTATTTT. It yields the protein CASSEEAGGTDTQYF.

In the case of this clonotype: A single base separates this from a much larger clone, so it may be a read error. V and J are TRBV3-1 and TRBJ2-1; no definite D call. The CDR3 contains 13 residues. Germline loops: CDR1 LGHDT, CDR2 YNNKEL (reference sequence). The CDR3 DNA is TGTGCCAGCAACCAAGATCGGAGAAATGAGCAGTTCTTC. Translated: CASNQDRRNEQFF.

The chain links TRBV29-1 to TRBJ2-2; D possibly matches TRBD1 or TRBD2 (6 bases each). The CDR3 extends over 13 amino acids. The germline CDR1 and CDR2 sequences are SQVTM and ANQGSEA. V shed 6 bases and J shed 6 bases, with 14 bases lying between them. Here the CDR3 DNA reads TGCAGCGTCAAACCCGGGGGCCCCGGGGAGCTGTTTTTT. Its protein product is CSVKPGGPGELFF.

The chain couples TRBV20-1 to TRBJ1-2; unclear D gene. Trimming took off 2 bases at V and 1 base at J, with 5 bases between the two ends. This CDR3 has 12 amino acids. CDR1 and CDR2 from the germline V gene are DFQATT and SNEGSKA (reference sequence). This CDR3 is CSARMDNYGYTF. The CDR3 DNA reads as TGCAGTGCTAGAATGGATAACTATGGCTACACCTTC.

The chain carries TRBV11-2 and TRBJ2-1, with D possibly being TRBD1 (6 bases). The CDR3 extends over 15 amino acids. The germline gives CDR1 SGHAT, CDR2 FQNNGV. V shed 5 bases and J shed 0 bases, with 11 bases lying between them. The CDR3 loop is CASSGGHNSYNEQFF. The CDR3 DNA sequence: TGTGCCAGCAGCGGGGGACATAACTCCTACAATGAGCAGTTCTTC.

The V gene is TRBV3-1, the J gene TRBJ1-2; a weak D match, TRBD1 (5 bases). The CDR3 spans 17 residues. From germline, CDR1 is LGHDT and CDR2 YNNKEL (reference sequence). V lost 4 bases to trimming and J lost 0 bases, with 18 bases between them. The CDR3 coding sequence is TGTGCCAGCAGCCTGGGGCTCCCGGATGGGCCTAACTATGGCTACACCTTC. Its protein product is CASSLGLPDGPNYGYTF.

Remarks on this clonotype: At one end the junction does not follow the germline gene, possibly because of a read error. The chain links TRBV20-1 to TRBJ2-5; tentative D call: TRBD2 (5 bases). The CDR3 extends over 16 amino acids. Looked up from germline, CDR1 is DFQATT and CDR2 is SNEGSKA (reference sequence). The CDR3 region has the DNA TGCAGTACTAGAGATCTGGGCGGAGGATTCCAAGAGACCCAGTACTTC. Encoded protein: CSTRDLGGGFQETQYF.

The chain couples TRBV20-1 to TRBJ2-3, with D perhaps matching TRBD2 (5 bases). CDR1 is DFQATT, CDR2 SNEGSKA, per germline (reference sequence). The germline V and J ends were trimmed by 5 bases and 7 bases, with 10 bases remaining between them. The CDR3 consists of 11 residues. DNA of the CDR3: TGCAGTGCTTGGACTGTAAATACGCAGTATTTT. It encodes CSAWTVNTQYF.

This clonotype was observed a handful of times. This chain connects TRBV7-2 to TRBJ2-7; TRBD1 is a possible D gene (5 bases). V lost 2 bases and J lost 5, with 13 bases in between. The CDR3 spans 14 residues. Per the germline V gene, CDR1 is SGHTA and CDR2 is FQGNSA. The chain's CDR3 is CASSLYAGLNEQYF. CDR3 sequence (DNA): TGTGCCAGCAGCTTATACGCAGGGCTCAACGAGCAGTACTTC.

There are a few counts of this clonotype. The rearrangement uses TRBV29-1 and TRBJ2-3; no reliable D call. CDR1 and CDR2 from the germline V gene are SQVTM and ANQGSEA. The CDR3 loop spans 14 amino acids. Trimming shortened V by 4 bases and J by 6 bases, and 17 bases separated the two germline ends. In DNA form, the CDR3 reads TGCAGCGTTGTAGGGATCTTACTCAGGGATACGCAGTATTTT. Translation gives CSVVGILLRDTQYF.

This chain connects TRBV7-3 to TRBJ2-1, with 14 bases aligning to TRBD2. The CDR3 has 15 amino acids. The germline CDR1 and CDR2 sequences are SGHTA and FQGTGA. The trim removed 5 bases at V and 10 bases at J, leaving 7 bases unmatched. For the CDR3, the DNA is TGTGCCAGCAGCCTGACTAGCGGGGGGGCCGAGGAGCAGTTCTTC. Amino acid sequence: CASSLTSGGAEEQFF. Using reference TRBV7-3 and TRBJ2-1 for the parts outside the CDR3, the full variable domain is GAGVSQTPSNKVTEKGKYVELRCDPISGHTALYWYRQSLGQGPEFLIYFQGTGAADDSGLPNDRFFAVRPEGSVSTLKIQRTERGDSAVYLCASSLTSGGAEEQFFGPGTRLTVL.

Only a few counts were recorded for this clonotype. V gene TRBV14 combines with J gene TRBJ2-5; possibly TRBD1 for D (6 bases). Germline V gene lookup returns CDR1 SGHDN and CDR2 FVKESK. There are 15 residues in the CDR3. The ends were cut back, 4 bases at V and 2 bases at J, with 14 bases in the middle. The CDR3 nucleotides read TGTGCCAGCAGCCCTCTCGACAGGAAACAAGAGACCCAGTACTTC. Translating it yields CASSPLDRKQETQYF.